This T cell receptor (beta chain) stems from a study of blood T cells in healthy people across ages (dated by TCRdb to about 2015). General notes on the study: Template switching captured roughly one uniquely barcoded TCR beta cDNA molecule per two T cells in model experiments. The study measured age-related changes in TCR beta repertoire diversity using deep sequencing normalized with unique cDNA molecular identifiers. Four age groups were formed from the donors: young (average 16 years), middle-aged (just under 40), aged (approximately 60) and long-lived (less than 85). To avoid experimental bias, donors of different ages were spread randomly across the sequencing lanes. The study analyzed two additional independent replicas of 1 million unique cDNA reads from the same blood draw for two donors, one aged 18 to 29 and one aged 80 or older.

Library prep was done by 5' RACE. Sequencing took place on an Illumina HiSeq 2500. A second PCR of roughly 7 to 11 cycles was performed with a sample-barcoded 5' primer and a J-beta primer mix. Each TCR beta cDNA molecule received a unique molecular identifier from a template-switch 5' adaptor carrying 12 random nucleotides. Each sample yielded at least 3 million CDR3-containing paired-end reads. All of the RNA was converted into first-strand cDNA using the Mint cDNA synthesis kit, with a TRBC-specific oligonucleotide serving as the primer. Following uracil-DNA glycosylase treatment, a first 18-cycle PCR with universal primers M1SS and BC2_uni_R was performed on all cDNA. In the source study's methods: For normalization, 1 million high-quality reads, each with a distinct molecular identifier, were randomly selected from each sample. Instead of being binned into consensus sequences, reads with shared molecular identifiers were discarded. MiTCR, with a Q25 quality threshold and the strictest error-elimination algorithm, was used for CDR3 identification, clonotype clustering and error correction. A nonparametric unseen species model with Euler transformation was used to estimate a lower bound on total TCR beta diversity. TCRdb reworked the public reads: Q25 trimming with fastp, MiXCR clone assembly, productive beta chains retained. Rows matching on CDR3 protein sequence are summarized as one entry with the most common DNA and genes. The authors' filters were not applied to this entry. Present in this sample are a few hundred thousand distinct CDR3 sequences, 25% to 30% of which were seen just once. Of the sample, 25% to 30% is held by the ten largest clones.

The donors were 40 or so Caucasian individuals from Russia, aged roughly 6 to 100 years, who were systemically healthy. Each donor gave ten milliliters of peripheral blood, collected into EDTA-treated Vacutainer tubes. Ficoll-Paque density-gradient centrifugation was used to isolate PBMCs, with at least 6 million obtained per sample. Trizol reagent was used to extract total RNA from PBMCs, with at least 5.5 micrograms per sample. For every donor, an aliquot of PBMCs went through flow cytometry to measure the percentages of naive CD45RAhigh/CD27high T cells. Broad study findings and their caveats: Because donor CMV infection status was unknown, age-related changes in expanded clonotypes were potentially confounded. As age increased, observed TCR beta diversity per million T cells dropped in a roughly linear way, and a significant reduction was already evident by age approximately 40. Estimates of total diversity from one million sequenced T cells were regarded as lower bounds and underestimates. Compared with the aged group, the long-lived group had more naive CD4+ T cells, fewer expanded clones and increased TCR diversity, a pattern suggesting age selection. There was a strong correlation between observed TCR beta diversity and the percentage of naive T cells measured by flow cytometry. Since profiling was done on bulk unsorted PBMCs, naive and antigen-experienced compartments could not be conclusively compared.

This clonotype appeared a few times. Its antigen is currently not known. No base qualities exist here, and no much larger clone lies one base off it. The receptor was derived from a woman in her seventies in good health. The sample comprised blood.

This receptor carries the CDR3 CASSPSGRGNYNEQFF. The nucleotides read TGTGCCAGCAGCCCTAGCGGGAGGGGAAACTACAATGAGCAGTTCTTC. Recombination joined TRBV7-2 with TRBJ2-7; 12 middle bases align to TRBD2. The assigned J gene may be wrong: the sequence end matches TRBJ2-1 better. The CDR3 numbers 16 residues from cysteine through phenylalanine. Only the CDR3 DNA stays, 48 bases, in frame from base 1. Based on the germline V gene, the CDR1 and CDR2 sequences are SGHTA and FQGNSA.